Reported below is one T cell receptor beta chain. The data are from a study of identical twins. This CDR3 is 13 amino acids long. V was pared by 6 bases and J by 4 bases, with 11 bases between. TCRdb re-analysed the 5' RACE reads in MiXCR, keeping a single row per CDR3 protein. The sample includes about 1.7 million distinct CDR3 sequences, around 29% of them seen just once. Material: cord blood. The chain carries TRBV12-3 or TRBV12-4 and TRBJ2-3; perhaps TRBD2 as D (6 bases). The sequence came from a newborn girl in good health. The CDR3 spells CASRTRGADTQYF. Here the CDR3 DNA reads TGTGCCAGCAGGACTAGGGGAGCAGATACGCAGTATTTT.